Shown below are 27 T cell receptor beta chains from a single sample sequenced in a study of Graves' ophthalmopathy and Graves' hyperthyroidism. RNA transcripts provided the template for amplifying TCR beta CDR3 regions. The authors performed first-round RT-PCR with HTBI primers and then a second-round multiplex PCR. MiXCR, run by TCRdb on the multiplex PCR reads, gives a single entry per CDR3 protein. The profile covers over a million distinct CDR3 sequences, with about two fifths appearing a single time and 11% taken by the ten largest. Input material: peripheral blood or thyroid tissue (not recorded which). The receptors were sampled from an adult man with Graves' hyperthyroidism.

The genes are TRBV15 and TRBJ2-7; D may correspond to TRBD1 or TRBD2 (7 bases each). The CDR3 has 17 residues. The germline CDR1 and CDR2 sequences are LNHNV and YYDKDF (reference sequence). V lost 5 bases and J lost 6, with 26 bases in between. The CDR3 spells CATSGPSGTAFPLEQYF. DNA of the CDR3: TGTGCCACCAGCGGACCGAGCGGGACAGCCTTCCCTCTCGAGCAGTACTTC.

The CDR3 spells CSVPDRGHATNEKLFF. DNA of the CDR3: TGCAGCGTTCCGGACAGGGGCCATGCAACTAATGAAAAACTGTTTTTT. The chain joins TRBV29-1 to TRBJ1-4, with TRBD1 matching over 9 bases. The CDR3 contains 16 residues. Germline V gene data show CDR1 as SQVTM and CDR2 as ANQGSEA. With V trimmed by 5 bases and J by 0 bases, 7 bases remained unmatched. The full variable domain, rest sourced from reference TRBV29-1 and TRBJ1-4, is SAVISQKPSRDICQRGTSLTIQCQVDSQVTMMFWYRQQPGQSLTLIATANQGSEATYESGFVIDKFPISRPNLTFSTLTVSNMSPEDSSIYLCSVPDRGHATNEKLFFGSGTQLSVL.

This clonotype was seen many times. The J gene is TRBJ2-2, the V gene TRBV20-1, with TRBD2 matching 11 bases. V lost 0 bases to trimming and J lost 6 bases; unmatched junction nucleotides: 6. This CDR3 has 16 residues. The germline V gene encodes CDR1 DFQATT and CDR2 SNEGSKA (reference sequence). CDR3 bases: TGCAGTGCTAGAGATTGGTCTAGCGGGAGGTCCGGGGAGCTGTTTTTT. It translates to CSARDWSSGRSGELFF.

Many counts were recorded for this clonotype. J is TRBJ2-7 and V is TRBV14, with TRBD1 as a possible D gene (5 bases). The CDR3 has 14 residues. Trimming left V 4 bases short and J 2 bases short, with 12 bases between. Germline V gives CDR1 SGHDN, CDR2 FVKESK. The CDR3 is CASSLRVGAYEQYF. The CDR3 bases are TGTGCCAGCAGCCTCAGGGTTGGGGCCTACGAGCAGTACTTC.

This clonotype was counted a few times. This may be a read error, as it is one base from a much larger clone. The chain links TRBV7-2 to TRBJ2-5; 12 bases are shared with TRBD2. The CDR3 runs 16 residues. Trimming removed 5 bases from V and 0 bases from J; junction bases left unmatched: 4. Per germline, CDR1 SGHTA and CDR2 FQGNSA. This CDR3 is CASSPTSGRHQETQYF. The CDR3 nucleotides read TGTGCCAGCAGCCCCACTAGCGGGAGGCACCAAGAGACCCAGTACTTC.

The chain couples TRBV4-3 to TRBJ2-2; D perhaps matches TRBD2 (6 bases). Trimming stripped 3 bases from V and 2 bases from J, with 7 bases between. The CDR3 sequence is 14 residues long. CDR1 is LGHNA and CDR2 is YSLEER in the germline V gene. The CDR3: CASSQDYNTGELFF. DNA of the CDR3: TGCGCCAGCAGCCAGGACTATAACACCGGGGAGCTGTTTTTT.

Note on this clonotype: A junction boundary mismatches the germline segment, possibly from a read error. The V and J genes are TRBV10-2 and TRBJ1-2; D gene unclear. Looked up from germline, CDR1 is WSHSY and CDR2 is SAAADI. The CDR3 loop spans 15 amino acids. The CDR3 loop reads CASSEGHSTNYGYTF. The CDR3 DNA reads TGTGCCAGCAGTGAAGGTCACAGCACTAACTATGGCTACACCTTC.

There are many counts of this clonotype. The chain employs TRBV20-1 and TRBJ1-5; D is ambiguous. The V gene's germline CDR1 is DFQATT and CDR2 SNEGSKA (reference sequence). The CDR3 sequence is 15 residues long. The V and J ends lost 2 bases and 0 bases respectively, with 11 bases between them. As DNA, the CDR3 is TGCAGTGCTAGATTGGGAACAAATAGCAATCAGCCCCAGCATTTT. The encoded protein is CSARLGTNSNQPQHF.

The chain recombines TRBV20-1 with TRBJ2-5; 10 bases agree with TRBD1. Trimming at V came to 5 bases and at J to 4 bases, leaving 7 bases not matched to a gene. The germline V gene encodes CDR1 DFQATT and CDR2 SNEGSKA (reference sequence). This CDR3 has 14 residues. The CDR3 loop is CSAVPGQGRETQYF. The CDR3 bases are TGCAGTGCTGTCCCGGGACAGGGGCGAGAGACCCAGTACTTC.

Remarks on this clonotype: One junction end disagrees with the germline gene, perhaps due to a read error. V usage is TRBV5-1 and J usage is TRBJ2-2; D may correspond to TRBD1 or TRBD2 (5 bases each). Germline CDR1 SGHRS, CDR2 YFSETQ. The CDR3 runs 16 residues. The CDR3 sequence is CASSPPGARVAGELFF. The CDR3 DNA reads TGTGCCAGCAGCCCCCCCGGGGCTCGGGTGGCCGGGGAGCTGTTTTTT.

This clonotype has at least ten counts. The V call is TRBV29-1, the J call TRBJ1-1; no reliable D call. Trimming left V 8 bases short and J 8 bases short, with 24 bases between. CDR3 length equals 14 residues. Per germline, CDR1 SQVTM and CDR2 ANQGSEA. The CDR3 is CSNVPAGQVGEAFF. The CDR3 coding sequence is TGCAGCAATGTCCCCGCTGGGCAGGTTGGCGAAGCTTTCTTT.

The sample holds a few counts of this clonotype. The V call is TRBV6-2 or TRBV6-3, the J call TRBJ1-6, with no clear D. The CDR3 is 14 residues long. Trimming cost V 8 bases and J 5 bases, with 13 bases left between them. The germline CDR1 and CDR2 sequences are MNHEY and SVGEGT. In DNA, the CDR3 is TGTGCCAGCGTGCCATCGTCCCATAATTCACCCCTCCACTTT. This encodes CASVPSSHNSPLHF.

Many counts were recorded for this clonotype. The chain has TRBV10-3 and TRBJ2-5; 8 nucleotides agree with TRBD2. CDR3 length equals 15 residues. Losses at the gene ends were 5 bases for V and 4 bases for J; bases not matched to a gene: 9. Germline assignment: CDR1 ENHRY and CDR2 SYGVKD. DNA for the CDR3: TGTGCCATCAGTAGCCCAGCGGGGGCACTAGAGACCCAGTACTTC. This sequence encodes CAISSPAGALETQYF.

This clonotype has a count of ten or more. This chain connects TRBV10-3 to TRBJ1-2; 8 bases are a match to TRBD1. J lost 3 bases, V lost 7 bases, and 13 bases had no gene match. Germline CDR1 ENHRY, CDR2 SYGVKD. The CDR3 runs to 16 residues. The CDR3 DNA reads TGTGCCATCAACGAAGACCAGGGGGCGTTCGACTATGGCTACACCTTC. Its protein is CAINEDQGAFDYGYTF.

At least ten counts were recorded for this clonotype. The chain couples TRBV11-2 to TRBJ2-5; possibly TRBD1 for D (5 bases). Trimming cost V 1 base and J 1 base, with 13 bases left between them. Germline V gene lookup returns CDR1 SGHAT and CDR2 FQNNGV. This CDR3 has 16 residues. The CDR3: CASSLVSRVGQETQYF. The CDR3 nucleotides are TGTGCCAGCAGCTTAGTCTCCAGGGTCGGCCAAGAGACCCAGTACTTC.

This chain connects TRBV20-1 to TRBJ2-7; 9 bases agree with TRBD2. Germline V lookup: CDR1 DFQATT, CDR2 SNEGSKA (reference sequence). The CDR3 is made up of 13 amino acids. V shed 5 bases and J 3 bases; nucleotides not matched to a gene: 5. The CDR3 protein is CSAPAAGGYEQYF. The DNA for the CDR3 is TGCAGTGCTCCTGCAGCGGGAGGCTACGAGCAGTACTTC.

This clonotype has just a few counts. The rearrangement joins TRBV28 to TRBJ1-2; D call uncertain. The CDR3 runs to 13 residues. Trimming took 3 bases from V and 8 from J, leaving 13 bases between them. Looked up from germline, CDR1 is MDHEN and CDR2 is SYDVKM. DNA for the CDR3: TGTGCCAGCAGTTTCGACCTACGGAGGGGCTACACCTTC. Protein sequence: CASSFDLRRGYTF.

This clonotype came up many times. The chain recombines TRBV14 with TRBJ1-1, with D maybe TRBD1 (5 bases). The V and J ends lost 2 bases and 1 base respectively, with 11 bases between them. Germline assignment: CDR1 SGHDN and CDR2 FVKESK. The CDR3 is 15 amino acids. The DNA for the CDR3 is TGTGCCAGCAGCCAAAGGACGGGACGGAACACTGAAGCTTTCTTT. It specifies CASSQRTGRNTEAFF.

The chain couples TRBV7-6 to TRBJ2-7; D gene unclear. The CDR3 extends over 13 amino acids. Germline values: CDR1 SGHVS, CDR2 FNYEAQ. The V end lost 3 bases, the J end lost 2 bases, and 8 bases lay between the germline ends. CDR3 amino acids: CASSLKITYEQYF. Here the CDR3 DNA reads TGTGCCAGCAGCTTGAAAATTACCTACGAGCAGTACTTC.

This clonotype occurred many times. The genes are TRBV7-9 and TRBJ2-5, with 9 nucleotides matching TRBD2. The CDR3 has 16 residues. Looked up from germline, CDR1 is SEHNR and CDR2 is FQNEAQ (reference sequence). V trimming: 0 bases; J trimming: 5 bases; junction bases outside the gene matches: 7. CDR3 sequence: CASSLAGLAGRETQYF. CDR3 DNA: TGTGCCAGCAGCTTAGCTGGTCTAGCGGGAAGGGAGACCCAGTACTTC.

This clonotype was detected ten times or more. The chain employs TRBV20-1 and TRBJ2-7; TRBD2 is a possible D gene (5 bases). This CDR3 has 17 residues. V shed 0 bases and J shed 4 bases, with 22 bases lying between them. Germline V gene data show CDR1 as DFQATT and CDR2 as SNEGSKA (reference sequence). In DNA form, the CDR3 reads TGCAGTGCTAGAGACGCAGGCGCGCGGGCCCTCTTGTACGAGCAGTACTTC. Translation: CSARDAGARALLYEQYF.

Concerning this clonotype: An end of the junction does not agree with germline; a read error may underlie this. This sequence joins TRBV6-6 and TRBJ2-7; D could derive from TRBD1 or TRBD2 (5 bases each). The CDR3 totals 14 residues. Germline V gene sequence: CDR1 MNHNY, CDR2 SVGAGI (reference sequence). The CDR3 spells CAASGTESSYEHYF. DNA of the CDR3: TGTGCCGCTTCCGGGACGGAGAGCTCCTACGAGCATTACTTC.

The chain is built from TRBV19 and TRBJ1-3; 8 positions match TRBD1. The CDR3 covers 14 residues. The germline gives CDR1 LNHDA, CDR2 SQIVND (reference sequence). V gave up 10 bases and J gave up 0 bases; unmatched junction bases: 5. The DNA for the CDR3 is TGTGCCACTTCCGGGACAGGCTCTGGAAACACCATATATTTT. It encodes CATSGTGSGNTIYF.

This clonotype showed up many times. The V call is TRBV7-2, the J call TRBJ1-2; D uncertain. There are 13 residues in the CDR3. CDR1 is SGHTA and CDR2 is FQGNSA in the germline V gene. The V gene lost 4 bases and the J gene lost 2 bases, with 8 bases spanning the gap. The CDR3 here is CASSSTINYGYTF. The CDR3 bases are TGTGCCAGCAGCTCGACAATAAACTATGGCTACACCTTC.

Worth noting for this clonotype: A clone one base away is much larger, so this may be a read error. The V gene is TRBV11-2, the J gene TRBJ2-2; D perhaps matches TRBD2 (6 bases). Germline CDR1 SGHAT, CDR2 FQNNGV. This CDR3 has 14 residues. CDR3 DNA sequence: TGTGCCAGCAGCTCAAGGGGTTCCGGCGGGGAGCTGCTTTTT. Protein sequence: CASSSRGSGGELLF.

This chain connects TRBV20-1 to TRBJ2-5, with TRBD2 as a possible D gene (5 bases). Per the germline V gene, CDR1 is DFQATT and CDR2 is SNEGSKA (reference sequence). The CDR3 consists of 15 residues. V was pared by 3 bases and J by 10 bases, with 24 bases between. CDR3 loop: CSASQTPGVTEDQYF. In DNA, the CDR3 is TGCAGTGCTAGCCAAACGCCCGGGGTGACGGAGGACCAGTACTTC.

Many counts were recorded for this clonotype. The gene calls are TRBV4-3 and TRBJ1-4; the D is unclear. Per the germline V gene, CDR1 is LGHNA and CDR2 is YSLEER. This CDR3 is built from 12 residues. V gave up 3 bases and J gave up 8 bases, with 7 bases separating them. The CDR3 bases are TGCGCCAGCAGCCACTCAGGAGAAAAACTGTTTTTT. Protein sequence: CASSHSGEKLFF.